This T cell receptor beta chain was obtained from a study of vaccination effects on CD4 cells after COVID-19. Background on the study: Two-dose BNT162b2 or mRNA-1273 vaccination was given to participants. Each culture well received about 2 million PBMC. These cells were then cultured in IMDM with around 9.6 IU/ml IL-2 and 8.5 to 10 ug/ml peptides.

Comments on this clone: Its antigen is not known.

With approximately 9 days of culture completed, CD4+ T cells were isolated. On days 3 and 7, fresh IL-2 medium replaced half the medium. The ends were cut back, 8 bases at V and 8 bases at J, with 10 bases in the middle. The CDR3 consists of 11 residues. Germline-derived CDR1 and CDR2 are MNHEY and SMNVEV (reference sequence). Libraries were prepared by immunoSEQ multiplex PCR; TCRdb keeps only in-frame clonotypes and omits some of them. The data hold roughly 64,000 clones, with 72% observed a single time. The receptor was isolated from a human donor who had a prior SARS-CoV-2 infection. V is TRBV27 and J is TRBJ2-1; D is uncertain. The specimen comprised CD4+ T cells from PBMCs cultured without peptide, sampled before COVID-19 vaccination. The CDR3 coding sequence is TGTGCCAGCCCTACTCGGCATGAGCAGTTCTTC. Its translation: CASPTRHEQFF.